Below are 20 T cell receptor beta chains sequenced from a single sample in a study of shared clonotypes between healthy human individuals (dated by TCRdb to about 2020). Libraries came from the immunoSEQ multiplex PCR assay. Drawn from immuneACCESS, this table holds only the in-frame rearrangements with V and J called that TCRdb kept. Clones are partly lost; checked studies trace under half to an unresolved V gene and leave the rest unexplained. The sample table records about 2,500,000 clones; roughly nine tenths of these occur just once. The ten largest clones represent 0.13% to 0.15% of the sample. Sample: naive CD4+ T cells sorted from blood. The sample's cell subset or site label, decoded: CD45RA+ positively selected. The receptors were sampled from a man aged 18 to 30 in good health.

Written as DNA, the CDR3 is TGTGCCAGCAGCCCGATCCTAGCGGCCTCGGAGACCCAGTACTTC. Translation gives CASSPILAASETQYF. V is TRBV11-2 and J is TRBJ2-5; 7 bases are shared with TRBD2. The CDR3 is made up of 15 amino acids. Germline-derived CDR1 and CDR2 are SGHAT and FQNNGV. The V segment lost 5 bases and the J segment 5 bases; nucleotides outside the gene matches: 11.

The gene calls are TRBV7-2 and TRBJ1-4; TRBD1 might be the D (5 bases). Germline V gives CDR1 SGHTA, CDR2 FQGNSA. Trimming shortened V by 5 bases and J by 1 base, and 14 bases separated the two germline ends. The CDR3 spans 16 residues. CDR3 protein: CASSQSGAGTNEKLFF. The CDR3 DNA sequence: TGTGCCAGCAGCCAGTCCGGGGCGGGAACTAATGAAAAACTGTTTTTT.

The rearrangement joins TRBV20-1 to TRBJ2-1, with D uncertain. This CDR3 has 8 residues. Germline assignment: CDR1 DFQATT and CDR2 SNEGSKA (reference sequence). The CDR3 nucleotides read TGCAGGGCAAATGAGCAGTTCTTC. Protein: CRANEQFF.

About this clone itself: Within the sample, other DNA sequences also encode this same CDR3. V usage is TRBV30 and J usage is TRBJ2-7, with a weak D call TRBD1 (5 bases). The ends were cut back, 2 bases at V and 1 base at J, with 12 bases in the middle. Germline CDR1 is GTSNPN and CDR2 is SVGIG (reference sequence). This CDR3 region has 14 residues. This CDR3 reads CAWSPPGPSYEQYF. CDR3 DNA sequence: TGTGCCTGGAGTCCCCCAGGGCCTTCCTACGAGCAGTACTTC.

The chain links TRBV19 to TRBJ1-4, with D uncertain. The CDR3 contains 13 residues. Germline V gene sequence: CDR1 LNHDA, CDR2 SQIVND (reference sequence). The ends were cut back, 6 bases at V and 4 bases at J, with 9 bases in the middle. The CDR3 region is CASSQNVNEKLFF. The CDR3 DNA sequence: TGTGCCAGTAGCCAGAACGTTAATGAAAAACTGTTTTTT.

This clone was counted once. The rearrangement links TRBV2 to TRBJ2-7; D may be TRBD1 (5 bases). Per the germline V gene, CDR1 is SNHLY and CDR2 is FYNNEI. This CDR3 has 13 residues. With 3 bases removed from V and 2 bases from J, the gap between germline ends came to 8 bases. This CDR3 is CASSDDSPYEQYF. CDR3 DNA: TGTGCCAGCAGTGACGACAGCCCCTACGAGCAGTACTTC.

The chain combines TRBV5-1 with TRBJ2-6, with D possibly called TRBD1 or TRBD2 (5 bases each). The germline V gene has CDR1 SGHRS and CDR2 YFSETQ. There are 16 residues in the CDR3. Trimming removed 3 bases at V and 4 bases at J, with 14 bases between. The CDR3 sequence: CASSWTGDPGANVLTF. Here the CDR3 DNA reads TGCGCCAGCAGCTGGACCGGGGACCCCGGGGCCAACGTCCTGACTTTC.

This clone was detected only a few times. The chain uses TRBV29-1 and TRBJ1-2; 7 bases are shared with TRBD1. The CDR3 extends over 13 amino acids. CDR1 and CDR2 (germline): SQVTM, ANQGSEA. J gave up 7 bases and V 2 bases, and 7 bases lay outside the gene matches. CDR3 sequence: CSVETRQGSGYTF. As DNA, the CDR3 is TGCAGCGTTGAAACCCGACAGGGTTCTGGCTACACCTTC. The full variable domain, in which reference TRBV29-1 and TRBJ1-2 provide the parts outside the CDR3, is SAVISQKPSRDICQRGTSLTIQCQVDSQVTMMFWYRQQPGQSLTLIATANQGSEATYESGFVIDKFPISRPNLTFSTLTVSNMSPEDSSIYLCSVETRQGSGYTFGSGTRLTVV.

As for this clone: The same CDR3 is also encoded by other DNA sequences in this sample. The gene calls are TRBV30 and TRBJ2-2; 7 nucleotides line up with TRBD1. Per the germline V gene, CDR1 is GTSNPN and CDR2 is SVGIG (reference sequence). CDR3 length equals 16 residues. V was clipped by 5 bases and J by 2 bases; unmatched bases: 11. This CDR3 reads CAWGKGQILNTGELFF. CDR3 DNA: TGTGCCTGGGGCAAGGGACAGATCCTTAACACCGGGGAGCTGTTTTTT.

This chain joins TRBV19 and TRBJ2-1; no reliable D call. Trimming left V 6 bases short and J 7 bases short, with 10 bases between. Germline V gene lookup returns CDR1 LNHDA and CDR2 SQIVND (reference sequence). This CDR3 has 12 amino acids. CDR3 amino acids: CASSIQGNEQFF. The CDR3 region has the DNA TGTGCCAGTAGCATACAAGGAAATGAGCAGTTCTTC.

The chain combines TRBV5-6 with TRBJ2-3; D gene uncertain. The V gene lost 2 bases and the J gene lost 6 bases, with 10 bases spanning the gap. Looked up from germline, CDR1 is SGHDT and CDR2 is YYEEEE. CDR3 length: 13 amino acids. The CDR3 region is CASSFSSRDTQYF. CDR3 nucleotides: TGTGCCAGCAGCTTTTCATCGCGGGATACGCAGTATTTT.

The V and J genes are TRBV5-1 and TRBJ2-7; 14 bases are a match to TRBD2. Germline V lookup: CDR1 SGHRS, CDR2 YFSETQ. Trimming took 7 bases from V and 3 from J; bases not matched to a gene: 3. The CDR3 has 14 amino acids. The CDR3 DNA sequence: TGCGCCAGCGCGGGGACTAGCGGGAGCTACGAGCAGTACTTC. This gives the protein CASAGTSGSYEQYF. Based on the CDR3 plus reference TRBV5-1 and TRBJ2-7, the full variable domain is KAGVTQTPRYLIKTRGQQVTLSCSPISGHRSVSWYQQTPGQGLQFLFEYFSETQRNKGNFPGRFSGRQFSNSRSEMNVSTLELGDSALYLCASAGTSGSYEQYFGPGTRLTVT.

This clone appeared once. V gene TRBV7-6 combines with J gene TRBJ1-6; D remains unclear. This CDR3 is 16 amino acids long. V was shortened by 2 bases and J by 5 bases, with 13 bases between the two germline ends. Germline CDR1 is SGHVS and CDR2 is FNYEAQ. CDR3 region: CASSLSVQTDNSPLHF. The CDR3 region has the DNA TGTGCCAGCAGCTTATCCGTTCAAACCGATAATTCACCCCTCCACTTT. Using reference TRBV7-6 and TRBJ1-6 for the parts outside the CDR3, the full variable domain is GAGVSQSPRYKVTKRGQDVALRCDPISGHVSLYWYRQALGQGPEFLTYFNYEAQQDKSGLPNDRFSAERPEGSISTLTIQRTEQRDSAMYRCASSLSVQTDNSPLHFGNGTRLTVT.

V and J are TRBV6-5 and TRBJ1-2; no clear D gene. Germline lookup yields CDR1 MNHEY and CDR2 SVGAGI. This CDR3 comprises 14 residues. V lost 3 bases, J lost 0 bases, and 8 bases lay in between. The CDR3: CASSYQGPNYGYTF. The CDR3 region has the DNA TGTGCCAGCAGTTATCAAGGACCTAACTATGGCTACACCTTC.

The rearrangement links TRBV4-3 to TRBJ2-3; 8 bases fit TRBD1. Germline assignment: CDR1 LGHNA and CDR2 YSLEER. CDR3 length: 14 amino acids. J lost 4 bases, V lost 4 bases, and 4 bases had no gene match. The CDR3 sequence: CASSRDRFADTQYF. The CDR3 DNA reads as TGCGCCAGCAGCCGGGACAGGTTTGCAGATACGCAGTATTTT.

The CDR3 region has the DNA TGTGCCAGCAGCCCACGGACCAACAGGAACACCGGGGAGCTGTTTTTT. Translated, it gives CASSPRTNRNTGELFF. The gene calls are TRBV7-3 and TRBJ2-2; D is uncertain. Germline CDR1 SGHTA, CDR2 FQGTGA. The CDR3 runs to 16 residues. V lost 5 bases and J 1 base, leaving 14 bases between the germline ends.

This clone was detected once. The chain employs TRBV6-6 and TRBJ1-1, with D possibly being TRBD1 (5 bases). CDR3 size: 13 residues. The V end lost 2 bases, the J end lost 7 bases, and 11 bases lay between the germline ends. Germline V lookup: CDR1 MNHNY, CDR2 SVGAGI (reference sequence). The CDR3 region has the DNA TGTGCCAGCAGTTACCCGGGGGTGAGTGAAGCTTTCTTT. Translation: CASSYPGVSEAFF.

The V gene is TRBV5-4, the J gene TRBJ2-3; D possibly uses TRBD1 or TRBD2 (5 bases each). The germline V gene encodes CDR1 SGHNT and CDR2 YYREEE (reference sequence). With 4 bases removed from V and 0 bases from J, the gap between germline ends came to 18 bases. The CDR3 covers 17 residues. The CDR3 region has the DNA TGTGCCAGCAGCGCGGGCGGCCGGGACGGCAGCACAGATACGCAGTATTTT. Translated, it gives CASSAGGRDGSTDTQYF.

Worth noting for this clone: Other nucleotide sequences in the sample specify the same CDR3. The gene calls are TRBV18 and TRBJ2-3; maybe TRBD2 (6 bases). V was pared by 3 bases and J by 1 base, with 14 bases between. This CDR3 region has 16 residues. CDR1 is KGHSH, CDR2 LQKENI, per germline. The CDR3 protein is CASSPRGSGGTDTQYF. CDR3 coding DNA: TGTGCCAGCTCACCCCGGGGTAGCGGAGGCACAGATACGCAGTATTTT.

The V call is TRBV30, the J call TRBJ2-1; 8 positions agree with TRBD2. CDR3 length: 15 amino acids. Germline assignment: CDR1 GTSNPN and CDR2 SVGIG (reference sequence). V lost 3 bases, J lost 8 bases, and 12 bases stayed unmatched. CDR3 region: CAWSTFLAGGDEQFF. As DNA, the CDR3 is TGTGCCTGGAGCACTTTTCTAGCGGGCGGGGATGAGCAGTTCTTC.